These 10 T cell receptor beta chains were all obtained from the same sample, sequenced in a study of OX40 agonist ivuxolimab in advanced cancers. The method was the immunoSEQ multiplex PCR assay. Imported from immuneACCESS, the table was reduced by TCRdb to in-frame sequences with V and J called. These copies leave out some clones; in studies compared against another copy, an unresolved V gene accounts for under half, and the cause of the remainder is not known. This sample gives around 85,000 clones in total; less than 95% of them show up just once. 6.5% to 8.5% of the sample is taken by the ten largest. Sequenced here: CD4+ or CD8+ T cells sorted from blood, sampled in a trial of the OX40 agonist ivuxolimab. These receptors were taken from an adult with an advanced solid tumor such as melanoma, head and neck, liver or kidney cancer.

The rearrangement uses TRBV15 and TRBJ2-5, with unresolved D. Germline CDR1 is LNHNV and CDR2 is YYDKDF (reference sequence). The V end lost 3 bases, the J end lost 5 bases, and 4 bases lay between the germline ends. The CDR3 length is 11 residues. In DNA form, the CDR3 reads TGTGCCACCAGCAGCATGGAGACCCAGTACTTC. It is translated as CATSSMETQYF.

This CDR3 reads CASSQEGGQGWETQYF. The CDR3 bases are TGTGCCAGCAGCCAAGAAGGGGGACAGGGGTGGGAGACCCAGTACTTC. The chain couples TRBV4-2 to TRBJ2-5; 10 bases map to TRBD1. After removal of 0 bases from V and 5 bases from J, the junction contained 6 bases not matched to a gene. CDR3 size: 16 residues. In germline, CDR1 is LGHNA, CDR2 YNFKEQ.

This clone has at least ten counts. This chain joins TRBV28 and TRBJ2-7; D not certain. The CDR3 consists of 13 residues. The V gene lost 1 base and the J gene lost 4 bases, with 8 bases spanning the gap. CDR1 and CDR2 (germline): MDHEN, SYDVKM. CDR3 region: CASSLLQTYEQYF. The CDR3 DNA reads as TGTGCCAGCAGTTTATTGCAGACTTACGAGCAGTACTTC.

This rearrangement joins TRBV15 to TRBJ1-2; D is unclear. The CDR3 has 14 residues. The germline CDR1 and CDR2 sequences are LNHNV and YYDKDF (reference sequence). V shed 4 bases and J shed 0 bases, with 9 bases lying between them. CDR3 bases: TGTGCCACCAGCACAGGCCGGTCTAACTATGGCTACACCTTC. Translation: CATSTGRSNYGYTF.

The chain combines TRBV6-6 with TRBJ2-7; D is ambiguous. V dropped 2 bases and J dropped 4 bases, with 9 bases sitting between them. This CDR3 region has 13 residues. Germline values: CDR1 MNHNY, CDR2 SVGAGI (reference sequence). The CDR3 loop is CASSYNLWYEQYV. DNA of the CDR3: TGTGCCAGCAGTTACAATCTCTGGTACGAGCAGTACGTC.

The chain has TRBV11-2 and TRBJ1-2; D is unresolved. Per germline, CDR1 SGHAT and CDR2 FQNNGV. V lost 7 bases and J 8 bases, leaving 17 bases between the germline ends. The length of the CDR3 is 13 residues. The CDR3 protein is CASNNGLLKGYTF. CDR3 DNA sequence: TGTGCCAGCAACAACGGGCTTCTAAAAGGCTACACCTTC.

V is TRBV28 and J is TRBJ2-6, with D unclear. Germline V gives CDR1 MDHEN, CDR2 SYDVKM. CDR3 size: 14 residues. Trimming cost V 7 bases and J 0 bases, with 7 bases left between them. CDR3 bases: TGTGCCAGCACCCTCGCCTCTGGGGCCAACGTCCTGACTTTC. As protein: CASTLASGANVLTF. The whole variable domain, remainder taken from reference TRBV28 and TRBJ2-6, is DVKVTQSSRYLVKRTGEKVFLECVQDMDHENMFWYRQDPGLGLRLIYFSYDVKMKEKGDIPEGYSVSREKKERFSLILESASTNQTSMYLCASTLASGANVLTFGAGSRLTVL.

This clone showed up just a few times. The rearrangement uses TRBV15 and TRBJ1-5; a weak D match, TRBD1 (6 bases). CDR3 length: 16 amino acids. The germline gives CDR1 LNHNV, CDR2 YYDKDF (reference sequence). The V gene lost 2 bases and the J gene lost 1 base, with 12 bases spanning the gap. The CDR3 DNA follows: TGTGCCACCAGCAGACCCCCTCAGGGGAGCAATCAGCCCCAGCATTTT. Its protein product is CATSRPPQGSNQPQHF. Together with reference TRBV15 and TRBJ1-5, the CDR3 gives the full variable domain: DAMVIQNPRYQVTQFGKPVTLSCSQTLNHNVMYWYQQKSSQAPKLLFHYYDKDFNNEADTPDNFQSRRPNTSFCFLDIRSPGLGDTAMYLCATSRPPQGSNQPQHFGDGTRLSIL.

The chain links TRBV13 to TRBJ1-1; D remains unclear. Per germline, CDR1 PRHDT and CDR2 FYEKMQ (reference sequence). This CDR3 has 14 amino acids. The V gene lost 3 bases and the J gene lost 4 bases, with 12 bases spanning the gap. The chain's CDR3 is CASSFEVRSTEAFF. DNA of the CDR3: TGTGCCAGCAGCTTCGAGGTGAGATCCACTGAAGCTTTCTTT.

The rearrangement uses TRBV28 and TRBJ1-3; D unresolved. V lost 3 bases to trimming and J lost 0 bases, with 6 bases between them. Germline assignment: CDR1 MDHEN and CDR2 SYDVKM. The CDR3 loop spans 14 amino acids. CDR3 DNA sequence: TGTGCCAGCAGTTTTGGTAGCTCTGGAAACACCATATATTTT. This encodes CASSFGSSGNTIYF.